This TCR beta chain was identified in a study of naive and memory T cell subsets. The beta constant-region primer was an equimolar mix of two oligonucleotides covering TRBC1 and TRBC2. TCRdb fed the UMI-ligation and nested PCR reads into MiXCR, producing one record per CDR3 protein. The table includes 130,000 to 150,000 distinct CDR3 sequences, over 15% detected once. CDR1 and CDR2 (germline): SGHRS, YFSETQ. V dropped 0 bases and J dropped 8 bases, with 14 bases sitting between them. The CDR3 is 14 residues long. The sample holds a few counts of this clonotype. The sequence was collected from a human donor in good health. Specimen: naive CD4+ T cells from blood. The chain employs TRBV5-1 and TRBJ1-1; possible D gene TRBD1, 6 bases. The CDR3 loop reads CASSLGTALPEAFF. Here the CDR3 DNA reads TGCGCCAGCAGCTTGGGGACAGCTCTACCCGAAGCTTTCTTT.